The source of this T cell receptor beta chain is a study of blood T cell repertoires in COVID-19. The V end was cut by 3 bases, the J end by 7 bases, with 6 bases between. Germline V lookup: CDR1 LNHDA, CDR2 SQIVND (reference sequence). CDR3 length: 11 amino acids. Authors' processing steps: Amplification of reference gene primers provided the estimated nucleated cell counts. Produced via immunoSEQ multiplex PCR; TCRdb's table is partial and in-frame only. That table furnishes V, J and clone size, whereas the DNA furnished D and trimming. The data show under 500,000 clones, with around 89% seen just once and about 4.5% held by the top ten.

This chain connects TRBV19 to TRBJ1-2; D ambiguous. The sequence was collected from a woman aged 25 to 39 with acute or convalescent COVID-19. Sequencing used peripheral blood. The CDR3 DNA reads TGTGCCAGTAGTATCGGTGGTGGCTACACCTTC. Residues: CASSIGGGYTF.